Shown below are 7 T cell receptor beta chains from a single sample sequenced in a study of a mutant IDH1 vaccine in newly diagnosed glioma (dated by TCRdb to the early 2020s). Preparation of the library involved the immunoSEQ multiplex PCR assay. TCRdb provides this immuneACCESS table in a form limited to in-frame rearrangements. Some clones are lacking; in checked studies, under half of them reflect an unresolved V gene, and why the rest are absent is not known. For this sample there are 55,000 to 65,000 clones; around 84% appear just once. Of the sample, roughly 4.5% falls within the top ten clones. The time point label of this sample denotes: week 35, safety follow-up. Each vaccine dose was 300 ug of a 20-mer mutant IDH1 peptide in Montanide, given subcutaneously with topical imiquimod. Their antigen targets remain unknown. Sequences were derived from PBMCs, sampled from a glioma patient whose treatment included an IDH1 peptide vaccine. These receptors came from a man younger than 40 with glioma.

This chain joins TRBV7-8 and TRBJ1-3; D unclear. Germline CDR1 reads SGHVS; CDR2 reads FQNEAQ. V lost 3 bases and J lost 4, with 4 bases in between. The CDR3 contains 12 residues. In nucleotides, the CDR3 is TGTGCCAGCAGCTTTGTGGGAAACACCATATATTTT. The encoded protein is CASSFVGNTIYF.

This sequence joins TRBV5-1 and TRBJ1-4, with D possibly being TRBD1 (5 bases). Trimming took 2 bases from V and 8 from J, leaving 10 bases between them. The CDR3 consists of 13 residues. Germline loops: CDR1 SGHRS, CDR2 YFSETQ. The CDR3 bases are TGCGCCAGCAGCTTCGGGACCGGGGAAAAACTGTTTTTT. Its protein is CASSFGTGEKLFF.

The rearrangement links TRBV5-4 to TRBJ1-2, with D perhaps matching TRBD1 (5 bases). This CDR3 contains 13 residues. Germline values: CDR1 SGHNT, CDR2 YYREEE (reference sequence). V lost 7 bases and J 6 bases, leaving 16 bases between the germline ends. The CDR3 reads CASWPAGAHGYTF. CDR3 in DNA: TGTGCCAGCTGGCCCGCCGGGGCTCATGGCTACACCTTC.

The chain recombines TRBV9 with TRBJ1-2, with 7 bases aligning to TRBD1. Losses at the gene ends were 4 bases for V and 3 bases for J; bases not matched to a gene: 12. The CDR3 length is 16 residues. Looked up from germline, CDR1 is SGDLS and CDR2 is YYNGEE. The DNA of the CDR3 is TGTGCCAGCAGCCCCAGACAGGGACTTTTGGACTATGGCTACACCTTC. Its translation is CASSPRQGLLDYGYTF.

The gene calls are TRBV6-5 and TRBJ2-7; TRBD1 might be the D (5 bases). Germline V CDR1 and CDR2: MNHEY, SVGAGI. The V end was cut by 2 bases, the J end by 3 bases, with 8 bases between. The CDR3 is made up of 13 amino acids. The CDR3 reads CASSYQGFYEQYF. The CDR3 nucleotides are TGTGCCAGCAGTTACCAGGGTTTCTACGAGCAGTACTTC.

This clone was found a few times. This rearrangement joins TRBV2 to TRBJ2-2; tentatively, D is TRBD1 (5 bases). Trimming took 5 bases from V and 4 from J, leaving 14 bases between them. CDR3 size: 15 residues. Germline assignment: CDR1 SNHLY and CDR2 FYNNEI. The CDR3 bases are TGTGCCAGCAGTTACGAAGGGGCGAGCACCGGGGAGCTGTTTTTT. The encoded protein is CASSYEGASTGELFF.

The V gene is TRBV13, the J gene TRBJ2-5, with a tentative D call TRBD1 (6 bases). The DNA end is a closer match to TRBJ2-7, so the J assignment may be wrong. Germline-derived CDR1 and CDR2 are PRHDT and FYEKMQ (reference sequence). This CDR3 has 13 residues. The CDR3 region is CASSFGTSYEQYF. The CDR3 region has the DNA TGTGCCAGCAGCTTTGGGACAAGCTACGAGCAGTACTTC.